Following are 14 T cell receptor beta chains from one sample sequenced in a study of shared clonotypes between healthy human individuals. In the naive CD8 group, cells lacked CD45RO and were positively selected for CCR7, so terminally differentiated effector memory CD45RA+ cells were left out. Here immunoSEQ multiplex PCR was the method, and the copy in TCRdb shows in-frame clones only, minus some. The sample contains approximately 2,000,000 clones, about 93% of which appear only once. Sequenced input: naive CD8+ T cells from PBMCs. These receptors came from a man between 18 and 29 years old in good health. Some clones in this sample may be carry-over from other donors' samples.

The chain couples TRBV7-2 to TRBJ2-1, with 8 bases aligning to TRBD2. Looked up from germline, CDR1 is SGHTA and CDR2 is FQGNSA. J lost 8 bases, V lost 5 bases, and 14 bases had no gene match. The CDR3 totals 16 residues. CDR3 coding DNA: TGTGCCAGCAGCCCCCGGACGGGAGGGCCTTCCCATGAGCAGTTCTTC. Protein product: CASSPRTGGPSHEQFF. The full variable domain, in which reference TRBV7-2 and TRBJ2-1 provide the parts outside the CDR3, is GAGVSQSPSNKVTEKGKDVELRCDPISGHTALYWYRQSLGQGLEFLIYFQGNSAPDKSGLPSDRFSAERTGGSVSTLTIQRTQQEDSAVYLCASSPRTGGPSHEQFFGPGTRLTVL.

The table lists this clone with a count of one. This chain uses TRBV27 with TRBJ2-3; 7 bases agree with TRBD1. J lost 3 bases, V lost 5 bases, and 5 bases had no gene match. CDR3 size: 14 residues. The germline CDR1 and CDR2 sequences are MNHEY and SMNVEV (reference sequence). The CDR3 sequence is CASSHTGATDTQYF. The CDR3 DNA sequence: TGTGCCAGCAGTCATACAGGGGCTACAGATACGCAGTATTTT.

About this clone: Other DNA variants within this sample encode the same CDR3. This chain links TRBV5-6 with TRBJ2-5, with unresolved D. Trimming took 3 bases from V and 4 from J, leaving 4 bases between them. From germline, CDR1 is SGHDT and CDR2 YYEEEE. CDR3 length equals 11 residues. Written as DNA, the CDR3 is TGTGCCAGCAGCTCGGGAGAGACCCAGTACTTC. Encoded protein: CASSSGETQYF.

The chain carries TRBV7-9 and TRBJ2-1; TRBD2 matches at 8 bases. The germline V gene encodes CDR1 SEHNR and CDR2 FQNEAQ (reference sequence). The CDR3 runs 14 residues. V lost 6 bases and J lost 5; bases outside the gene matches: 6. The chain's CDR3 is CASSYSGNNNEQFF. CDR3 sequence (DNA): TGTGCCAGCAGTTATAGCGGGAATAACAATGAGCAGTTCTTC.

CDR3 region: CASSAGQGSTYEQYF. The DNA of the CDR3 is TGTGCCAGTAGTGCCGGACAGGGGTCAACCTACGAGCAGTACTTC. The V call is TRBV19, the J call TRBJ2-7, with 9 bases lining up with TRBD1. Trimming at V came to 5 bases and at J to 2 bases, leaving 7 bases not matched to a gene. The CDR3 is 15 amino acids. Germline CDR1 is LNHDA and CDR2 is SQIVND (reference sequence).

The rearrangement uses TRBV7-6 and TRBJ1-3; D gene ambiguous. Between the trimmed V and J ends, which lost 1 base and 0 bases, there was a span of 13 bases. Germline values: CDR1 SGHVS, CDR2 FNYEAQ. The CDR3 is made up of 17 amino acids. The CDR3 nucleotides read TGTGCCAGCAGCTTAGAAGTTGGCAGCTCCTCTGGAAACACCATATATTTT. Translating it yields CASSLEVGSSSGNTIYF.

V usage is TRBV6-5 and J usage is TRBJ2-7, with 10 bases aligning to TRBD1. This CDR3 has 15 amino acids. V was pared by 11 bases and J by 1 base, with 11 bases of the junction left unmatched. CDR1 and CDR2 from the germline V gene are MNHEY and SVGAGI. CDR3 protein: CASHTGQGTSYEQYF. CDR3 DNA sequence: TGTGCCTCCCATACGGGACAGGGGACGTCCTACGAGCAGTACTTC.

The CDR3: CASSSLREQFF. Here the CDR3 DNA reads TGTGCCAGCAGCTCCCTGCGCGAGCAGTTCTTC. V and J are TRBV7-8 and TRBJ2-1; D is unclear. Germline V gives CDR1 SGHVS, CDR2 FQNEAQ. The CDR3 loop spans 11 amino acids. V gave up 4 bases and J gave up 10 bases, with 8 bases separating them.

The V and J genes are TRBV5-5 and TRBJ1-3; no firm D call. The CDR3 spans 15 residues. V was pared by 2 bases and J by 0 bases, with 9 bases between. In germline, CDR1 is SGHKS, CDR2 YYEKEE (reference sequence). CDR3 region: CASSFAPGSGNTIYF. Here the CDR3 DNA reads TGTGCCAGCAGCTTCGCTCCGGGCTCTGGAAACACCATATATTTT. Full variable domain (rest looked up from reference TRBV5-5 and TRBJ1-3): DAGVTQSPTHLIKTRGQQVTLRCSPISGHKSVSWYQQVLGQGPQFIFQYYEKEERGRGNFPDRFSARQFPNYSSELNVNALLLGDSALYLCASSFAPGSGNTIYFGEGSWLTVV.

The rearrangement links TRBV5-6 to TRBJ2-7; possibly TRBD1 for D (6 bases). The CDR3 runs 14 residues. CDR1 is SGHDT, CDR2 YYEEEE, per germline. The ends were cut back, 4 bases at V and 5 bases at J, with 16 bases in the middle. The CDR3: CASSPYGTPHEQYF. CDR3 coding DNA: TGTGCCAGCAGCCCCTACGGGACACCGCACGAGCAGTACTTC. Supplemented by reference TRBV5-6 and TRBJ2-7, the full variable domain reads DAGVTQSPTHLIKTRGQQVTLRCSPKSGHDTVSWYQQALGQGPQFIFQYYEEEERQRGNFPDRFSGHQFPNYSSELNVNALLLGDSALYLCASSPYGTPHEQYFGPGTRLTVT.

The chain joins TRBV10-3 to TRBJ1-2; 9 bases agree with TRBD1. Unmatched junction bases numbered 14, after V lost 2 bases and J lost 4 bases. Germline CDR1 ENHRY, CDR2 SYGVKD. The CDR3 length is 18 residues. CDR3 loop: CAISELVTGGSASYGYTF. Written as DNA, the CDR3 is TGTGCCATCAGTGAGCTCGTGACAGGGGGATCCGCTAGCTATGGCTACACCTTC.

CDR3 amino acids: CASSPTGGDYGYTF. The DNA for the CDR3 is TGTGCCAGCAGCCCGACAGGGGGCGACTATGGCTACACCTTC. This rearrangement joins TRBV5-6 to TRBJ1-2; TRBD1 aligns across 10 bases. V dropped 4 bases and J dropped 3; count of bases not matched to a gene: 3. The germline gives CDR1 SGHDT, CDR2 YYEEEE. There are 14 residues in the CDR3. Drawing the rest from reference TRBV5-6 and TRBJ1-2, the complete variable domain is DAGVTQSPTHLIKTRGQQVTLRCSPKSGHDTVSWYQQALGQGPQFIFQYYEEEERQRGNFPDRFSGHQFPNYSSELNVNALLLGDSALYLCASSPTGGDYGYTFGSGTRLTVV.

Concerning this clone itself: A read error may account for a junction end that differs from germline. The chain employs TRBV13 and TRBJ2-7, with TRBD1 as a possible D gene (6 bases). The CDR3 length is 15 residues. Germline V lookup: CDR1 PRHDT, CDR2 FYEKMQ (reference sequence). The CDR3: CASSIGRTVSYEQYF. Written as DNA, the CDR3 is TGTGCCAGCAGCATAGGTAGGACAGTCTCCTACGAGCAGTACTTC.

The chain carries TRBV4-2 and TRBJ2-7; D may be TRBD2 (5 bases). Trimming shortened V by 2 bases and J by 2 bases, and 13 bases separated the two germline ends. This CDR3 comprises 15 residues. Germline CDR1 LGHNA, CDR2 YNFKEQ. CDR3 protein: CASSQSGYGTYEQYF. CDR3 coding DNA: TGTGCCAGCAGCCAATCTGGCTACGGGACCTACGAGCAGTACTTC.